The 23 T cell receptor beta chains below were found in one sample sequenced in a study of response to subunit inactivated influenza vaccine. One entry per CDR3 protein, called by TCRdb with MiXCR from the RT-PCR reads. Among under 200,000 distinct CDR3 sequences, about 11% were seen once, and the ten largest hold roughly 12%. Sequencing used non-naive T cells sorted from PBMCs, obtained about 40 days after vaccination. These receptors came from a man in his fifties or sixties who received an inactivated influenza vaccine.

In regard to this clonotype: A single base separates this from a much larger clone, so it may be a read error. This rearrangement joins TRBV20-1 to TRBJ2-3; the D is unclear. Germline V gene data show CDR1 as DFQATT and CDR2 as SNEGSKA (reference sequence). V was shortened by 0 bases and J by 2 bases, with 12 bases between the two germline ends. This CDR3 has 15 residues. Here the CDR3 reads CSARDARCPTDTQYF. The CDR3 DNA reads as TGCAGTGCTAGAGATGCTAGGTGCCCCACAGATACGCAGTATTTT.

This clonotype came up a few times. The chain carries TRBV7-9 and TRBJ2-7; TRBD2 matches 10 bases. CDR3 length equals 14 residues. The germline gives CDR1 SEHNR, CDR2 FQNEAQ (reference sequence). The V gene end was trimmed by 5 bases and the J gene end by 6 bases; junction bases not matched to a gene: 7. CDR3 DNA: TGTGCCAGCAGCGCTCAGCGGGAGGGCCTCGAGCAGTACTTC. It encodes CASSAQREGLEQYF.

In DNA form, the CDR3 reads TGCAGTGCAAAGAAGGCCGAGAATGACTACAATGAGCAGTTCTTC. As protein: CSAKKAENDYNEQFF. The rearrangement joins TRBV20-1 to TRBJ2-1; D remains unclear. CDR1 is DFQATT and CDR2 is SNEGSKA in the germline V gene (reference sequence). V was pared by 6 bases and J by 3 bases, with 18 bases between. The CDR3 covers 15 residues.

This clonotype was seen a handful of times. The V gene is TRBV18, the J gene TRBJ1-1; TRBD1 matches at 11 bases. Germline CDR1 reads KGHSH; CDR2 reads LQKENI. V was pared by 3 bases and J by 5 bases, with 5 bases of the junction left unmatched. This CDR3 has 15 amino acids. As DNA, the CDR3 is TGTGCCAGCTCACCCCGGACAGGGGGCTTGACTGAAGCTTTCTTT. As protein: CASSPRTGGLTEAFF.

This clonotype has only a few counts. The chain employs TRBV9 and TRBJ2-5; D unclear. V was pared by 0 bases and J by 5 bases, with 11 bases between. This CDR3 is 14 amino acids long. Looked up from germline, CDR1 is SGDLS and CDR2 is YYNGEE. The chain's CDR3 is CASSVDWGRETQYF. CDR3 DNA: TGTGCCAGCAGCGTAGATTGGGGTCGGGAGACCCAGTACTTC.

This clonotype was recorded a few times. This chain uses TRBV2 with TRBJ1-4, with TRBD1 matching 8 bases. The CDR3 totals 14 residues. Germline loops: CDR1 SNHLY, CDR2 FYNNEI. Unmatched junction bases numbered 6, after V lost 8 bases and J lost 4 bases. The CDR3 is CASGVTGDNEKLFF. The DNA of the CDR3 is TGTGCCAGCGGAGTGACAGGGGATAATGAAAAACTGTTTTTT.

A few counts support this clonotype. The rearrangement joins TRBV14 to TRBJ1-1; a weak D match, TRBD1 (6 bases). The germline V gene has CDR1 SGHDN and CDR2 FVKESK. The CDR3 has 15 residues. Trimming stripped 3 bases from V and 9 bases from J, with 20 bases between. CDR3 sequence reads: CASSQASRTVLKAFF. CDR3 DNA: TGTGCCAGCAGCCAGGCCTCGCGGACAGTTCTAAAAGCTTTCTTT.

This clonotype was detected only a few times. This chain connects TRBV20-1 to TRBJ2-3, with a possible D match to TRBD2 (6 bases). V gave up 3 bases and J gave up 4 bases, with 11 bases separating them. Germline CDR1 DFQATT, CDR2 SNEGSKA (reference sequence). This CDR3 contains 13 residues. The CDR3 reads CSASSGVPDTQYF. CDR3 nucleotide sequence: TGCAGTGCTAGTTCGGGGGTCCCAGATACGCAGTATTTT.

This clonotype came up a few times. The rearrangement uses TRBV6-2 or TRBV6-3 and TRBJ2-7; 8 nucleotides line up with TRBD2. The CDR3 runs to 15 residues. J lost 6 bases, V lost 0 bases, and 7 bases had no gene match. Germline V gene sequence: CDR1 MNHEY, CDR2 SVGEGT. The CDR3 spells CASSYSTGRASEQYF. In nucleotides, the CDR3 is TGTGCCAGCAGTTACTCCACCGGGAGGGCCTCCGAGCAGTACTTC.

V is TRBV12-3 or TRBV12-4 and J is TRBJ2-3, with D hard to call. V was clipped by 1 base and J by 3 bases, with 11 bases between them. The CDR3 length is 15 residues. CDR3 protein: CASSLGTTRTDTQYF. CDR3 in DNA: TGTGCCAGCAGTTTAGGGACCACGAGGACAGATACGCAGTATTTT.

This clonotype came up a few times. V is TRBV30 and J is TRBJ1-5; D ambiguous. The ends were cut back, 3 bases at V and 0 bases at J, with 9 bases in the middle. Germline CDR1 is GTSNPN and CDR2 is SVGIG (reference sequence). There are 14 residues in the CDR3. CDR3 protein: CAWSLHFSNQPQHF. The CDR3 bases are TGTGCCTGGAGCCTCCATTTTAGCAATCAGCCCCAGCATTTT.

V is TRBV18 and J is TRBJ2-7; weak D call: TRBD1 (6 bases). With 6 bases removed from V and 4 bases from J, the gap between germline ends came to 16 bases. CDR3 length: 14 residues. Germline V gene sequence: CDR1 KGHSH, CDR2 LQKENI. CDR3 sequence reads: CASSRTRGNYEQYF. CDR3 DNA sequence: TGTGCCAGCTCCCGAACCAGGGGCAATTACGAGCAGTACTTC. Complete variable domain (other parts from reference TRBV18 and TRBJ2-7): NAGVMQNPRHLVRRRGQEARLRCSPMKGHSHVYWYRQLPEEGLKFMVYLQKENIIDESGMPKERFSAEFPKEGPSILRIQQVVRGDSAAYFCASSRTRGNYEQYFGPGTRLTVT.

This clonotype appeared many times. The chain employs TRBV5-1 and TRBJ1-1, with D uncertain. This CDR3 comprises 15 residues. The V and J ends lost 1 base and 10 bases respectively, with 20 bases between them. Germline V gene data show CDR1 as SGHRS and CDR2 as YFSETQ. CDR3 region: CASSLSSAGSTTAFF. Written as DNA, the CDR3 is TGCGCCAGCAGCTTGTCTTCGGCAGGATCAACGACAGCTTTCTTT. Complete variable domain (other parts from reference TRBV5-1 and TRBJ1-1): KAGVTQTPRYLIKTRGQQVTLSCSPISGHRSVSWYQQTPGQGLQFLFEYFSETQRNKGNFPGRFSGRQFSNSRSEMNVSTLELGDSALYLCASSLSSAGSTTAFFGQGTRLTVV.

Many counts were recorded for this clonotype. V usage is TRBV20-1 and J usage is TRBJ1-2; D call uncertain. The CDR3 loop spans 13 amino acids. V was cut by 3 bases and J by 1 base, with 9 bases left in between. CDR1 is DFQATT and CDR2 is SNEGSKA in the germline V gene (reference sequence). The CDR3 bases are TGCAGTGCTAGTAGCGGGAATAACTATGGCTACACCTTC. It encodes CSASSGNNYGYTF.

This clonotype showed up just a few times. The V and J genes are TRBV27 and TRBJ1-2, with D hard to call. The CDR3 is 13 residues long. Trimming left V 2 bases short and J 4 bases short, with 8 bases between. Germline V gene data show CDR1 as MNHEY and CDR2 as SMNVEV (reference sequence). This CDR3 is CASSLGRSYGYTF. The CDR3 DNA sequence: TGTGCCAGCAGTTTAGGGCGGTCCTATGGCTACACCTTC.

V is TRBV6-5 and J is TRBJ2-3, with D tentatively TRBD1 (5 bases). Trimming took 2 bases from V and 2 from J, leaving 17 bases between them. The germline V gene encodes CDR1 MNHEY and CDR2 SVGAGI. This CDR3 contains 17 residues. The CDR3 here is CASSYRVGRAPTDTQYF. The CDR3 bases are TGTGCCAGCAGTTACAGGGTGGGCAGGGCCCCCACAGATACGCAGTATTTT.

This clonotype was counted ten times or more. The chain employs TRBV12-3 or TRBV12-4 and TRBJ2-1; TRBD2 matches 9 bases. This CDR3 region has 14 residues. The J segment lost 9 bases and the V segment lost 3 bases, leaving 6 bases of the junction unmatched. The CDR3 here is CASSLGSGSVEQFF. The CDR3 DNA is TGTGCCAGCAGTTTGGGTAGCGGGAGTGTTGAGCAGTTCTTC.

This clonotype was detected many times. The chain employs TRBV5-1 and TRBJ1-1, with TRBD1 matching 7 bases. V shed 4 bases and J 11 bases; nucleotides not matched to a gene: 14. Looked up from germline, CDR1 is SGHRS and CDR2 is YFSETQ. There are 14 residues in the CDR3. The CDR3 loop reads CASSLDQIGTEAFF. For the CDR3, the DNA is TGCGCCAGCAGCCTTGACCAAATCGGGACAGAGGCTTTCTTT.

The sample holds a few counts of this clonotype. The V and J genes are TRBV15 and TRBJ2-1; 8 positions agree with TRBD2. The CDR3 totals 14 residues. Germline V gives CDR1 LNHNV, CDR2 YYDKDF (reference sequence). V lost 6 bases, J lost 4 bases, and 5 bases stayed unmatched. Here the CDR3 DNA reads TGTGCCACCAGTAGCGGGGCAGTTTACAATGAGCAGTTCTTC. Its protein product is CATSSGAVYNEQFF.

This clonotype has only a few counts. The chain joins TRBV4-2 to TRBJ2-7, with 8 bases identical to TRBD2. V was clipped by 2 bases and J by 3 bases; unmatched bases: 6. CDR1 is LGHNA and CDR2 is YNFKEQ in the germline V gene. This CDR3 comprises 15 residues. The CDR3 sequence is CASSQITSGNYEQYF. Written as DNA, the CDR3 is TGTGCCAGCAGCCAAATTACTAGCGGAAACTACGAGCAGTACTTC.

This clonotype was found a few times. J is TRBJ1-2 and V is TRBV6-5; unclear D gene. There are 16 residues in the CDR3. Germline CDR1 and CDR2: MNHEY and SVGAGI. V was cut by 2 bases and J by 4 bases, with 17 bases left in between. CDR3 nucleotides: TGTGCCAGCAGTTACGCCGTGAGGGCAGGAGCCTATGGCTACACCTTC. Amino acids: CASSYAVRAGAYGYTF.

This clonotype was found a few times. The chain has TRBV20-1 and TRBJ2-1; D is perhaps TRBD2 (6 bases). The germline V gene encodes CDR1 DFQATT and CDR2 SNEGSKA (reference sequence). V gave up 3 bases and J gave up 0 bases, with 6 bases separating them. CDR3 length: 13 amino acids. The CDR3 nucleotides are TGCAGTGCTAGCGGGAGCTCCTACAATGAGCAGTTCTTC. It yields the protein CSASGSSYNEQFF.

This clonotype came up a few times. The V gene is TRBV7-2, the J gene TRBJ2-1; D tentatively reads TRBD1 or TRBD2 (5 bases each). Trimming took 0 bases from V and 5 from J, leaving 17 bases between them. The germline V gene has CDR1 SGHTA and CDR2 FQGNSA. The CDR3 length is 17 residues. CDR3: CASSLAGTGIGNNEQFF. The CDR3 DNA is TGTGCCAGCAGCTTAGCCGGGACGGGAATAGGAAACAATGAGCAGTTCTTC.